This T cell receptor beta chain came from a study of blood T cells in healthy people across ages. Germline V CDR1 and CDR2: LGHNT, FRNRAP. V was pared by 7 bases and J by 0 bases, with 15 bases between. The CDR3 is 15 amino acids. A second PCR, run for about 6 to 11 cycles, used a sample-barcoded 5' primer plus a J-beta primer mix. With 12 random nucleotides, a template-switch adaptor tagged each individual cDNA molecule. TCRdb reprocessed the 5' RACE reads via MiXCR and lists one record per CDR3 protein. The sample consists of approximately 900,000 distinct CDR3 sequences, 25% to 30% of them appearing once. This clonotype was counted only a few times. Its specificity is unknown. Findings and caveats of the study: Naive CD4+ cell counts and diversity both ran higher in long-lived than in aged donors. There was no known CMV status for donors, so expanded clonotype changes were possibly confounded.

This sample was also put to use in a study of T cells of mothers and their children. From that study: When mothers and children were related, their normalized repertoire overlap, which was always slightly higher, did not differ significantly from that of unrelated pairs.

The specimen was blood. The receptor was isolated from a middle-aged woman in good health. This chain connects TRBV12-5 to TRBJ1-1, with D possibly TRBD1 on 5 matching bases. CDR3 coding DNA: TGTGCTAGTGTTAATCTGGGGGAGTTGAACACTGAAGCTTTCTTT. This gives the protein CASVNLGELNTEAFF.